The clone carrying this T cell receptor (beta chain) was found many times. CDR3 length: 14 amino acids. V was clipped by 0 bases and J by 5 bases, with 7 bases between them. Looked up from germline, CDR1 is LGHNA and CDR2 is YNFKEQ. The sample is drawn from a study of identical twins. TCRdb re-called the 5' RACE reads with MiXCR, one entry per CDR3 protein. The sample holds 410,000 or so distinct CDR3 sequences; 18% are singletons and the top ten take more than 10%. The chain couples TRBV4-2 to TRBJ1-4, with D unresolved. Sequences were obtained from naive T cells sorted from blood. This TCR was sampled from a man aged 45-65 years in good health. CDR3 in DNA: TGTGCCAGCAGCCAAGATGGCGGGAATGAAAAACTGTTTTTT. This codes for CASSQDGGNEKLFF.